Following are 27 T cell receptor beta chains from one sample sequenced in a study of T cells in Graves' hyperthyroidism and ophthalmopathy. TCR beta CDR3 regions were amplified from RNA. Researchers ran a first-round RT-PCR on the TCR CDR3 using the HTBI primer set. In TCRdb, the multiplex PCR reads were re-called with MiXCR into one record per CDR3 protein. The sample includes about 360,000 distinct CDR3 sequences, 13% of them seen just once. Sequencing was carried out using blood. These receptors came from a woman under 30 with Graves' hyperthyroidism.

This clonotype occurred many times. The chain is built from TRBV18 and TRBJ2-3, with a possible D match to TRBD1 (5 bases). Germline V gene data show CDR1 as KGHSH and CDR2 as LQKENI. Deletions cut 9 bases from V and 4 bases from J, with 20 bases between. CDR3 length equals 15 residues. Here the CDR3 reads CASYQGARSADTQYF. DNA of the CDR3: TGTGCCAGTTACCAAGGGGCCAGAAGTGCAGATACGCAGTATTTT.

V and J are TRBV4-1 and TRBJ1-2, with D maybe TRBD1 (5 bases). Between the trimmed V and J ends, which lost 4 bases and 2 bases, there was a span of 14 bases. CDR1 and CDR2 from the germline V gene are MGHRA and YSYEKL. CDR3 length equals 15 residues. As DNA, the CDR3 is TGCGCCAGCAGCCCAATAGGGGCAGCGAACTATGGCTACACCTTC. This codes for CASSPIGAANYGYTF.

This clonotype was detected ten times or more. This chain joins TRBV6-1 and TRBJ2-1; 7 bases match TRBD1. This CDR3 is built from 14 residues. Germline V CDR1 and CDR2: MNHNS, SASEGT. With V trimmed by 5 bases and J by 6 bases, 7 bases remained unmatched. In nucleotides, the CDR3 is TGTGCCAGCAGTTCTGCCGACAGGGCCAATGAGCAGTTCTTC. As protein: CASSSADRANEQFF.

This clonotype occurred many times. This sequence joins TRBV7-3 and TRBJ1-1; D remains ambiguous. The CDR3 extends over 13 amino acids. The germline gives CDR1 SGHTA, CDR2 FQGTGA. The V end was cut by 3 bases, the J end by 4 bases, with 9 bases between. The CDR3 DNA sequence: TGTGCCAGCAGCTTGGGGTCAGGCACTGAAGCTTTCTTT. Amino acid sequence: CASSLGSGTEAFF. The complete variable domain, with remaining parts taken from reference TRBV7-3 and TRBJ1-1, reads GAGVSQTPSNKVTEKGKYVELRCDPISGHTALYWYRQSLGQGPEFLIYFQGTGAADDSGLPNDRFFAVRPEGSVSTLKIQRTERGDSAVYLCASSLGSGTEAFFGQGTRLTVV.

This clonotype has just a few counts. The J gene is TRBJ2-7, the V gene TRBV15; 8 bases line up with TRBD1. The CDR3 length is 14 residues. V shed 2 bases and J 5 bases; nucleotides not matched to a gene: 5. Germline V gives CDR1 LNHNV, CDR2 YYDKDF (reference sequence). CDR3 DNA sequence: TGTGCCACCAGCAGACCCCGGACAGGGCACGAGCAGTACTTC. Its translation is CATSRPRTGHEQYF.

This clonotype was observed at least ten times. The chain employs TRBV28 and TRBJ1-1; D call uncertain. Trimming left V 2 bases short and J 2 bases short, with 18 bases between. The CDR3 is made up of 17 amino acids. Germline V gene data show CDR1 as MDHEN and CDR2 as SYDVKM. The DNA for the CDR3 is TGTGCCAGCAGTTTAAAGGGTTTTCGATACCCCAACACTGAAGCTTTCTTT. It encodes CASSLKGFRYPNTEAFF.

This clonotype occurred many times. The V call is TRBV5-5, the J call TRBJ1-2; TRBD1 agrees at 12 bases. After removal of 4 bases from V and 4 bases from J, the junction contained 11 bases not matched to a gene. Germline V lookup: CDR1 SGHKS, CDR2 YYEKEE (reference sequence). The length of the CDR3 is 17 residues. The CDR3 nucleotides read TGTGCCAGCAGCCCGACGGTAGGGACAGGGGGCATCTATGGCTACACCTTC. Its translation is CASSPTVGTGGIYGYTF.

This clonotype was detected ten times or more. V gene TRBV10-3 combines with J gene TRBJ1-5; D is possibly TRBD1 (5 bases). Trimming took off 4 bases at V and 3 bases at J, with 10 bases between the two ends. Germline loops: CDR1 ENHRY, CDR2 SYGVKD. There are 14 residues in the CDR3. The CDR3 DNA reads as TGTGCCATCAGTGCCGGGACGGACAATCAGCCCCAGCATTTT. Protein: CAISAGTDNQPQHF.

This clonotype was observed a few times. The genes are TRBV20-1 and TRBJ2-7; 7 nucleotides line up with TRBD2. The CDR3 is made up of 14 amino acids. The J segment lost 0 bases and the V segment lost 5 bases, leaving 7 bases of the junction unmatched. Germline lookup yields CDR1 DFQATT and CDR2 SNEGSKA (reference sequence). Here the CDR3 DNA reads TGCAGTGCTGTCGAGCGGGGAAGCTCCTACGAGCAGTACTTC. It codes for CSAVERGSSYEQYF.

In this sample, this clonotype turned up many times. The DNA of the CDR3 is TGCAGCGTTAGAATAGAGGCAGGGGTTTTCAATGAGCAGTTCTTC. Protein: CSVRIEAGVFNEQFF. This chain uses TRBV29-1 with TRBJ2-1, with D perhaps matching TRBD1 (6 bases). The CDR3 consists of 15 residues. CDR1 is SQVTM and CDR2 is ANQGSEA in the germline V gene. Trimming stripped 5 bases from V and 6 bases from J, with 20 bases between.

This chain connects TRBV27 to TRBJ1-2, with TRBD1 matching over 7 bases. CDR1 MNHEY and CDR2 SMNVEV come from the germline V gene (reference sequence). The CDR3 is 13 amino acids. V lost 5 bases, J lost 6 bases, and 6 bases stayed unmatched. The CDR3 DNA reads TGTGCCAGCAGTCTCTACGGGACAGATGGCTACACCTTC. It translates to CASSLYGTDGYTF.

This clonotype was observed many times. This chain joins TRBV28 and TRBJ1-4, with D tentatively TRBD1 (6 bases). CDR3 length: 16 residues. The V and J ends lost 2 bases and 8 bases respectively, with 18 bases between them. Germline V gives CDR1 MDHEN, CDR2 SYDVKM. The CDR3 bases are TGTGCCAGCAGTTTAGATCCCGGCAGGGGCGACGAAAAACTGTTTTTT. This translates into CASSLDPGRGDEKLFF.

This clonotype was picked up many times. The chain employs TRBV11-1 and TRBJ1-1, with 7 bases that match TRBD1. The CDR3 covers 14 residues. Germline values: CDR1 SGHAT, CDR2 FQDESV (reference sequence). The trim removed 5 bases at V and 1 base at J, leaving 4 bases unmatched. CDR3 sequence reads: CASSPYRGNTEAFF. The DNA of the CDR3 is TGTGCCAGCAGCCCCTACAGGGGGAACACTGAAGCTTTCTTT.

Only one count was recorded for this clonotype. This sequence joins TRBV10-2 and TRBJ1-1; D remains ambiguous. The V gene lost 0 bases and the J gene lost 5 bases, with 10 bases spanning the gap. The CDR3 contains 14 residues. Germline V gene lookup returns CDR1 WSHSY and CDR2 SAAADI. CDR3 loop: CASSESQTKTEAFF. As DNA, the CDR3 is TGCGCCAGCAGTGAGTCCCAGACAAAAACTGAAGCTTTCTTT.

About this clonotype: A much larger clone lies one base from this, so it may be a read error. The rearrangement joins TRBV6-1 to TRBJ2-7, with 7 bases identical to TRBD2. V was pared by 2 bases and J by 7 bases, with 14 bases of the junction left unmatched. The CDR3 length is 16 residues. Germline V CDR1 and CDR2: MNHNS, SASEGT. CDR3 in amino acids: CASSERPPRGSREQYF. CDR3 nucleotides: TGTGCCAGCAGTGAACGCCCTCCGCGGGGGTCGCGGGAGCAGTACTTC.

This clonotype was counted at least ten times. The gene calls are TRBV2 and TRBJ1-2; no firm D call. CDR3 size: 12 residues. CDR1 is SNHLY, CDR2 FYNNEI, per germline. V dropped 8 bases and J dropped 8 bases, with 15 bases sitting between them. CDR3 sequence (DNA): TGTGCCAGCTCGTATGCGGGATCAGGCTACACCTTC. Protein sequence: CASSYAGSGYTF.

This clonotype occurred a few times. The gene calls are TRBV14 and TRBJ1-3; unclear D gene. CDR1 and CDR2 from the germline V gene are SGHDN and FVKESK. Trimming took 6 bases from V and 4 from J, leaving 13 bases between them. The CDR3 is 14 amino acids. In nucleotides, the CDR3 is TGTGCCAGCAGTCTCGGGGTAGCCGGAAACACCATATATTTT. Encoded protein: CASSLGVAGNTIYF.

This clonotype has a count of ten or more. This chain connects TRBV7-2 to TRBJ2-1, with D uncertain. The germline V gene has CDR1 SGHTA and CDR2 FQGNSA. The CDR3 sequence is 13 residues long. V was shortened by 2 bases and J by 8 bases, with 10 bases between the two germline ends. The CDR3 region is CASSLRPGDEQFF. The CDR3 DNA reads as TGTGCCAGCAGCTTAAGGCCGGGCGATGAGCAGTTCTTC. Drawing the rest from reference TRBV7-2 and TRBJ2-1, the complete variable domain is GAGVSQSPSNKVTEKGKDVELRCDPISGHTALYWYRQSLGQGLEFLIYFQGNSAPDKSGLPSDRFSAERTGGSVSTLTIQRTQQEDSAVYLCASSLRPGDEQFFGPGTRLTVL.

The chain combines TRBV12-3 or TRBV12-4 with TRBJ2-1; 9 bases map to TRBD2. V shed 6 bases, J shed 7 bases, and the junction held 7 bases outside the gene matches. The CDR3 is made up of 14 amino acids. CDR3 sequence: CASSHRTSVNEQFF. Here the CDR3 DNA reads TGTGCCAGCAGCCATCGGACTAGCGTAAATGAGCAGTTCTTC.

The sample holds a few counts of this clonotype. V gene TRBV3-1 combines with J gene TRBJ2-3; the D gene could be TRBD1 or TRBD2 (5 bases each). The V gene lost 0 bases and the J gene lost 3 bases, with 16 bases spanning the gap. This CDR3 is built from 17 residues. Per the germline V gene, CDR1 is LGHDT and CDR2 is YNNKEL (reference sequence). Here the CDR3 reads CASSQDMWGSETDTQYF. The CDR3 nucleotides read TGTGCCAGCAGCCAAGATATGTGGGGGTCGGAAACAGATACGCAGTATTTT.

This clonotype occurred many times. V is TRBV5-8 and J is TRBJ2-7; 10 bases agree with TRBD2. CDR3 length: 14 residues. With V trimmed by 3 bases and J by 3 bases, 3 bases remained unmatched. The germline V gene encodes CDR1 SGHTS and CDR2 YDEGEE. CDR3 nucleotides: TGTGCCAGCAGCTCTAGCGGGAGCGACTACGAGCAGTACTTC. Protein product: CASSSSGSDYEQYF.

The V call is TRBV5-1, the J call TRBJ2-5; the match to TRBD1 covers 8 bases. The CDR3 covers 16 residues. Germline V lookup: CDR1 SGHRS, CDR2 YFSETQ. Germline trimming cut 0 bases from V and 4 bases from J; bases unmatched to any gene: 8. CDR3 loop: CASSLEVLGQGETQYF. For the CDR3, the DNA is TGCGCCAGCAGCTTGGAGGTGCTAGGACAGGGAGAGACCCAGTACTTC.

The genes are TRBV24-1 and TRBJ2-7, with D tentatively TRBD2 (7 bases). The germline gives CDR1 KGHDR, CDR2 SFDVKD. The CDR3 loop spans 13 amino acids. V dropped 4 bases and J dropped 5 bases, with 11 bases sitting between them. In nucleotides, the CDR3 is TGTGCCACCAGTGACGGGGGGCTCAACGAGCAGTACTTC. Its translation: CATSDGGLNEQYF.

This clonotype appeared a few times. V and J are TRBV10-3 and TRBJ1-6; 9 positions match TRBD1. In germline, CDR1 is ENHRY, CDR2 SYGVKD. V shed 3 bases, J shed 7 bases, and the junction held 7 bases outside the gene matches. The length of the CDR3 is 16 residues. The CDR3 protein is CAISDHPGTGNSPLHF. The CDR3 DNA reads TGTGCCATCAGTGACCACCCGGGGACAGGGAATTCACCCCTCCACTTT.

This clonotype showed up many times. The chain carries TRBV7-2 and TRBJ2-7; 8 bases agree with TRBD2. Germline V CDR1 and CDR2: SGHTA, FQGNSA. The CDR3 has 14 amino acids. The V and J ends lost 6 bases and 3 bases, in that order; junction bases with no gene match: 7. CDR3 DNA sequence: TGTGCCAGCAGACCGGGGGGGTCAATCTACGAGCAGTACTTC. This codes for CASRPGGSIYEQYF.

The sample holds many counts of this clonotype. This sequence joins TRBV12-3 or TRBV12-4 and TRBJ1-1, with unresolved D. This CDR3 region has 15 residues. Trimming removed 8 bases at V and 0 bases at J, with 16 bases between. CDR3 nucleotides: TGTGCCAGCCATAACCCCCGCACCATGAACACTGAAGCTTTCTTT. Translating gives CASHNPRTMNTEAFF.

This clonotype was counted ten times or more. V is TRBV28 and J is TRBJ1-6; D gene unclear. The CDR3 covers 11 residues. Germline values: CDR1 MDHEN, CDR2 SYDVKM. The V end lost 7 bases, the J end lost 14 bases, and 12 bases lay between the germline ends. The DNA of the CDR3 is TGTGCCAGCACTTCGGGGATGGCCCTCCACTTT. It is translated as CASTSGMALHF.